This T cell receptor beta chain was recorded in a study of T cell repertoires in cytomegalovirus infection. Turning to the study itself: CMV infection and matching HLA type were both indicated by public TCR beta signatures.

TCRdb redid the calling of the reads with MiXCR, one entry per CDR3 protein. The sample shows roughly 200,000 distinct CDR3 sequences, about a tenth of them seen only once. With regard to this clonotype: Its antigen is unknown. The junction and the germline gene differ at one end; a read error may be behind it.

Study results and limitations: HLA-C-restricted TCR beta clonotypes specific for CMV led the ex vivo response.

The CDR3 is 14 amino acids. CDR1 and CDR2 (germline): MGHDK, SYGVNS. This TCR was sampled from a human donor in good health (CMV status not recorded). Some clones in this sample may be carry-over from other donors' samples. Sequences were obtained from PBMCs. The chain couples TRBV25-1 to TRBJ2-1; D unclear. The CDR3 nucleotides are TGTGCCAGCATTGGGCCGACCTCCTACACTGAGCAGTTCTTC. As protein: CASIGPTSYTEQFF.